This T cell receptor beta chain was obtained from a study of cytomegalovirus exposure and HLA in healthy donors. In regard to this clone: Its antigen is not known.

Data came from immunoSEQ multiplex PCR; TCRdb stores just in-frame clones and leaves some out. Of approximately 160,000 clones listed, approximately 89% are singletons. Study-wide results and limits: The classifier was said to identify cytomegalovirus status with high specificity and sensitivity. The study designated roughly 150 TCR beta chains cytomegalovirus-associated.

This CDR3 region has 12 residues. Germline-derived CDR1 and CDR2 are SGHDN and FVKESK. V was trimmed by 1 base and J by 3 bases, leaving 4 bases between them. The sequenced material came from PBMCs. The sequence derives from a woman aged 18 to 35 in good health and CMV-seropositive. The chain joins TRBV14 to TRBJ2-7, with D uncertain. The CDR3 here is CASSQVNYEQYF. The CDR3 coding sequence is TGTGCCAGCAGCCAAGTTAACTACGAGCAGTACTTC.